These T cell receptor beta chains were read from a single sample in a study of monozygotic twins with inflammatory bowel disease. For each CDR3 protein, TCRdb gives one entry from its re-call of the 5' RACE reads, without DNA. The table lists roughly 300,000 distinct CDR3 sequences, with 5.6% in the top ten. Sequenced material: blood. These TCRs come from a human donor with ulcerative colitis or Crohn's disease, or a healthy co-twin of an affected twin (not recorded which). Each CDR3 is given with its conserved first and last residue.

j_gene | v_gene | CDR3aa
TRBJ1-3 | TRBV20-1 | CSARNRARSGNTIYF
TRBJ2-2 | TRBV18 | CASSRDRGRPNTGELFF
TRBJ1-6 | TRBV6-5 | CASSYRPGAWTYNSPLHF
TRBJ2-5 | TRBV5-5 | CASSLVVAGAQETQYF
TRBJ2-7 | TRBV30 | CAWKGDNSHYYEQYF
TRBJ2-5 | TRBV6-2/TRBV6-3 | CASSYSSAGTGLQTQYF
TRBJ2-2 | TRBV5-6 | CASSYLGLKYTGELFF
TRBJ2-3 | TRBV24-1 | CATSDPGQWETDTQYF
TRBJ1-5 | TRBV3-1 | CASSQTFATNQPQHF
TRBJ1-5 | TRBV5-4 | CASSFGRGQPQHF
TRBJ2-3 | TRBV28 | CASTTDRVNLGDTQYF
TRBJ1-5 | TRBV2 | CASGRGSDSNQPQHF
TRBJ1-5 | TRBV12-3/TRBV12-4 | CASSRTGLSQHF
TRBJ2-5 | TRBV14 | CASSQGKDRGLETQYF
TRBJ1-5 | TRBV10-2 | CASSEWGGLGSQPQHF
TRBJ2-7 | TRBV18 | CASSPRLAGGQGEQYF
TRBJ1-5 | TRBV28 | CASIKYRSNSNQPQHF
TRBJ2-1 | TRBV12-3/TRBV12-4 | CASSPRAGHLDEQFF
TRBJ2-4 | TRBV28 | CASNNSQGKGLAKNIQYF
TRBJ1-4 | TRBV14 | CASSQQQGALRATNEKLFF
TRBJ2-7 | TRBV5-1 | CASSLVAPETVEQYF
TRBJ2-7 | TRBV10-3 | CAISESQARRQYF
TRBJ2-2 | TRBV4-3 | CASSQEGGHGELFF
TRBJ1-3 | TRBV18 | CASSPGGSGNTIYF
TRBJ1-5 | TRBV12-3/TRBV12-4 | CASGASNQPQHF
TRBJ2-1 | TRBV7-2 | CASSGKAGGYNEQFF
TRBJ2-5 | TRBV29-1 | CSVAVAGNQETQYF
TRBJ2-2 | TRBV7-9 | CASTPGQNTGELFF
TRBJ2-1 | TRBV5-1 | CASSTGTSGRALGEQFF
TRBJ1-1 | TRBV29-1 | CSGGMKSPTEAFF
TRBJ2-3 | TRBV20-1 | CSARGLANSDTQYF
TRBJ2-7 | TRBV10-3 | CAISESSEPYEQYF
TRBJ1-6 | TRBV7-2 | CASRPPGTEFSPLHF
TRBJ1-2 | TRBV5-1 | CASSLAGDYGYTF
TRBJ1-1 | TRBV27 | CASSFGRSSTAFF
TRBJ2-7 | TRBV4-3 | CASSPTALGASHEQYF
TRBJ2-1 | TRBV4-1 | CASSHINEQFF